The 31 T cell receptor beta chains below all came from one sample that was sequenced in a study of T-cell memory formation after mild COVID-19. TCRdb reanalysed the 5' RACE reads using MiXCR and keeps one entry per CDR3 protein. The sample lists over 450,000 distinct CDR3 sequences; roughly 22% were seen once. Sequencing was done on a sample of PBMCs or a T cell subset sorted from them (not recorded which). Receptors were obtained from an adult woman who had mild COVID-19 (a few samples of this study predate the infection). Cell type and time point are not known.

This clonotype occurred a few times. The chain carries TRBV7-2 and TRBJ2-4; D uncertain. The CDR3 has 16 amino acids. Germline loops: CDR1 SGHTA, CDR2 FQGNSA. Trimming left V 3 bases short and J 3 bases short, with 15 bases between. The CDR3, as DNA: TGTGCCAGCAGCTTGGGAAGTCTACCGGGCAAAAACATTCAGTACTTC. It encodes CASSLGSLPGKNIQYF.

The rearrangement links TRBV7-9 to TRBJ2-4; 12 bases fit TRBD2. The CDR3 has 19 residues. Unmatched junction bases numbered 14, after V lost 5 bases and J lost 3 bases. Germline V lookup: CDR1 SEHNR, CDR2 FQNEAQ (reference sequence). CDR3 DNA sequence: TGTGCCAGCAGCATTGGACTAGCGGGGACTAGCCTAGACAAAAACATTCAGTACTTC. This translates into CASSIGLAGTSLDKNIQYF.

This clonotype was recorded once. The chain is built from TRBV4-2 and TRBJ2-5, with 8 bases that match TRBD2. This CDR3 has 15 amino acids. Looked up from germline, CDR1 is LGHNA and CDR2 is YNFKEQ. V trimming: 1 base; J trimming: 9 bases; junction bases outside the gene matches: 10. CDR3 in amino acids: CASSQGDQRENSQYF. In nucleotides, the CDR3 is TGTGCCAGCAGCCAAGGTGATCAGCGGGAGAATTCCCAGTACTTC.

This clonotype was seen many times. V gene TRBV11-3 combines with J gene TRBJ2-3; 11 nucleotides align to TRBD2. CDR3 length equals 14 residues. The V and J ends lost 5 bases and 5 bases, in that order; junction bases with no gene match: 3. In germline, CDR1 is SGHNT, CDR2 YENEEA. The CDR3 region has the DNA TGTGCCAGCAGCCGAGGACTAGCGGGAGATACGCAGTATTTT. Amino acids: CASSRGLAGDTQYF.

A single count supports this clonotype. V gene TRBV6-1 combines with J gene TRBJ2-3; TRBD1 matches 7 bases. Germline lookup yields CDR1 MNHNS and CDR2 SASEGT. J gave up 2 bases and V 6 bases, and 11 bases lay outside the gene matches. This CDR3 region has 16 residues. The CDR3 nucleotides read TGTGCCAGCAGCAGAAGGTGGGGACAGTACACAGATACGCAGTATTTT. It codes for CASSRRWGQYTDTQYF.

The gene calls are TRBV6-5 and TRBJ1-3; TRBD1 agrees at 10 bases. Germline CDR1 MNHEY, CDR2 SVGAGI. CDR3 length: 17 residues. Trimming removed 5 bases from V and 3 bases from J; junction bases left unmatched: 10. The CDR3 loop reads CASSRPGTGARGNTIYF. For the CDR3, the DNA is TGTGCCAGCAGTCGCCCCGGGACAGGGGCGCGTGGAAACACCATATATTTT.

The chain couples TRBV12-3 or TRBV12-4 to TRBJ1-5, with 7 positions matching TRBD1. V lost 5 bases and J lost 1; bases outside the gene matches: 5. The CDR3 is 15 amino acids. CDR3 sequence: CASSPGQTSNQPQHF. The CDR3 region has the DNA TGTGCCAGCAGTCCGGGACAGACAAGCAATCAGCCCCAGCATTTT.

The rearrangement uses TRBV6-2 or TRBV6-3 and TRBJ1-2, with 7 bases fitting TRBD1. The CDR3 contains 13 residues. Germline V CDR1 and CDR2: MNHEY, SVGEGT. The V gene end was trimmed by 6 bases and the J gene end by 8 bases; junction bases not matched to a gene: 9. The DNA of the CDR3 is TGTGCCAGCAGCTCGGACAGGCGGAGGGGCTACACCTTC. Its protein product is CASSSDRRRGYTF.

The chain joins TRBV9 to TRBJ2-2; a weak D match, TRBD2 (5 bases). This CDR3 contains 14 residues. The germline CDR1 and CDR2 sequences are SGDLS and YYNGEE. V lost 0 bases to trimming and J lost 7 bases, with 10 bases between them. Written as DNA, the CDR3 is TGTGCCAGCAGCGTAGCTAGCTGGGGCGGGGAGCTGTTTTTT. It specifies CASSVASWGGELFF.

The chain uses TRBV7-2 and TRBJ2-2, with D perhaps TRBD1 (6 bases). The CDR3 runs 15 residues. Germline-derived CDR1 and CDR2 are SGHTA and FQGNSA. V was trimmed by 3 bases and J by 1 base, leaving 9 bases between them. CDR3 amino acids: CASSLMTGNTGELFF. CDR3 DNA: TGTGCCAGCAGCTTGATGACAGGGAACACCGGGGAGCTGTTTTTT.

The V call is TRBV7-3, the J call TRBJ2-3, with TRBD2 matching 9 bases. This CDR3 has 14 residues. Germline CDR1 SGHTA, CDR2 FQGTGA. Losses at the gene ends were 1 base for V and 4 bases for J; bases not matched to a gene: 0. The CDR3 loop is CASSLIAGADTQYF. The CDR3 DNA reads as TGTGCCAGCAGCTTAATAGCGGGAGCAGATACGCAGTATTTT.

This chain connects TRBV20-1 to TRBJ1-1, with D unclear. Germline V CDR1 and CDR2: DFQATT, SNEGSKA (reference sequence). This CDR3 has 11 residues. Trimming removed 6 bases at V and 4 bases at J, with 9 bases between. The chain's CDR3 is CSAKGLTEAFF. The CDR3, as DNA: TGCAGTGCCAAGGGCCTCACTGAAGCTTTCTTT.

This chain links TRBV20-1 with TRBJ2-1; 8 bases map to TRBD2. This CDR3 has 15 residues. The germline gives CDR1 DFQATT, CDR2 SNEGSKA (reference sequence). V was clipped by 2 bases and J by 9 bases; unmatched bases: 12. The chain's CDR3 is CSARRREGLVFEQFF. CDR3 in DNA: TGCAGTGCTAGACGACGGGAGGGCCTTGTGTTTGAGCAGTTCTTC.

This chain joins TRBV15 and TRBJ2-3, with D possibly called TRBD1 or TRBD2 (5 bases each). Looked up from germline, CDR1 is LNHNV and CDR2 is YYDKDF (reference sequence). Trimming shortened V by 3 bases and J by 2 bases, and 12 bases separated the two germline ends. This CDR3 region has 15 residues. The CDR3 sequence is CATSRGRGDTDTQYF. The CDR3 DNA follows: TGTGCCACCAGCAGGGGTAGGGGAGACACAGATACGCAGTATTTT.

The chain is built from TRBV11-2 and TRBJ2-1; D perhaps matches TRBD1 (5 bases). The CDR3 contains 14 residues. Germline CDR1 reads SGHAT; CDR2 reads FQNNGV. V gave up 4 bases and J gave up 4 bases, with 11 bases separating them. The CDR3 bases are TGTGCCAGCAGCTCACCGTGGACATACAATGAGCAGTTCTTC. Translated, it gives CASSSPWTYNEQFF.

This chain uses TRBV29-1 with TRBJ2-2; TRBD2 is a possible D gene (5 bases). The V gene lost 6 bases and the J gene lost 6 bases, with 14 bases spanning the gap. This CDR3 is built from 13 residues. Germline CDR1 is SQVTM and CDR2 is ANQGSEA. CDR3 nucleotides: TGCAGCGTAGAGGACTGGAGCGCCGGGGAGCTGTTTTTT. It specifies CSVEDWSAGELFF.

This clonotype was seen more than once but under ten times. CDR3 DNA: TGTGCCAGTATGCACTACGGATCCTCTGGGGCCAACGTCCTGACTTTC. Translating it yields CASMHYGSSGANVLTF. The gene calls are TRBV19 and TRBJ2-6; D gene ambiguous. This CDR3 has 16 residues. Trimming took off 7 bases at V and 0 bases at J, with 13 bases between the two ends. From germline, CDR1 is LNHDA and CDR2 SQIVND (reference sequence).

In this sample, this clonotype turned up a few times. The chain is built from TRBV12-3 or TRBV12-4 and TRBJ2-3; 10 nucleotides line up with TRBD2. The CDR3 extends over 13 amino acids. V lost 5 bases to trimming and J lost 4 bases; unmatched junction nucleotides: 0. CDR3 residues: CASSGTSADTQYF. DNA for the CDR3: TGTGCCAGCAGTGGGACTAGCGCAGATACGCAGTATTTT.

The rearrangement uses TRBV18 and TRBJ2-3; 12 bases agree with TRBD2. This CDR3 is 16 amino acids long. The V and J ends lost 6 bases and 4 bases, in that order; junction bases with no gene match: 8. Looked up from germline, CDR1 is KGHSH and CDR2 is LQKENI. DNA for the CDR3: TGTGCCAGCTCGCCGACTAGCGGGAGAGCGGCAGATACGCAGTATTTT. It specifies CASSPTSGRAADTQYF.

This chain joins TRBV4-3 and TRBJ2-5, with D perhaps matching TRBD1 or TRBD2 (5 bases each). Germline values: CDR1 LGHNA, CDR2 YSLEER. The ends were cut back, 3 bases at V and 2 bases at J, with 16 bases in the middle. The CDR3 runs to 16 residues. CDR3 protein: CASSQGPGAGQETQYF. The CDR3 nucleotides read TGCGCCAGCAGCCAGGGCCCCGGGGCAGGGCAAGAGACCCAGTACTTC.

This clonotype was seen more than once but under ten times. The gene calls are TRBV20-1 and TRBJ2-2, with 10 nucleotides matching TRBD2. Per germline, CDR1 DFQATT and CDR2 SNEGSKA (reference sequence). This CDR3 region has 15 residues. With 5 bases clipped from V and 5 bases from J, the junction kept 8 bases outside the gene matches. CDR3 sequence: CSASQAGGGTGELFF. The DNA of the CDR3 is TGCAGTGCTTCGCAAGCGGGAGGGGGTACCGGGGAGCTGTTTTTT.

J is TRBJ2-3 and V is TRBV20-1; D ambiguous. Germline V gene data show CDR1 as DFQATT and CDR2 as SNEGSKA (reference sequence). The CDR3 has 16 residues. V was pared by 1 base and J by 2 bases, with 16 bases between. The DNA of the CDR3 is TGCAGTGCTAGAGTACACAGCATGGGTCCCACAGATACGCAGTATTTT. Amino acids: CSARVHSMGPTDTQYF.

In this sample, this clonotype turned up a few times. V and J are TRBV20-1 and TRBJ2-2; TRBD2 aligns across 8 bases. The CDR3 totals 15 residues. The J segment lost 3 bases and the V segment lost 3 bases, leaving 6 bases of the junction unmatched. Germline V gene data show CDR1 as DFQATT and CDR2 as SNEGSKA (reference sequence). The DNA of the CDR3 is TGCAGTGCTAGTAACGTAGCGGGGTACACCGGGGAGCTGTTTTTT. Translated: CSASNVAGYTGELFF.

The chain is built from TRBV6-1 and TRBJ2-3; 9 bases fit TRBD1. This CDR3 contains 15 residues. Per germline, CDR1 MNHNS and CDR2 SASEGT. J was trimmed by 4 bases and V by 7 bases; bases with no gene match: 9. Here the CDR3 reads CASMGGTGSADTQYF. The CDR3 DNA reads TGTGCCAGCATGGGAGGGACAGGGAGCGCAGATACGCAGTATTTT.

The chain uses TRBV5-4 and TRBJ2-7; TRBD2 aligns across 16 bases. The germline CDR1 and CDR2 sequences are SGHNT and YYREEE (reference sequence). This CDR3 is 18 amino acids long. Trimming removed 0 bases from V and 4 bases from J; junction bases left unmatched: 7. CDR3 amino acids: CASSLGGLAGGPGYEQYF. DNA of the CDR3: TGTGCCAGCAGCTTGGGGGGACTAGCGGGAGGGCCTGGGTACGAGCAGTACTTC.

The chain joins TRBV29-1 to TRBJ2-4; a possible D gene is TRBD1 (6 bases). CDR3 length: 11 amino acids. The germline V and J ends were trimmed by 2 bases and 13 bases, with 12 bases remaining between them. Germline CDR1 SQVTM, CDR2 ANQGSEA. In DNA, the CDR3 is TGCAGCGTTGAATCCATGGACAGCCAGTACTTC. It codes for CSVESMDSQYF.

This clonotype was counted a few times. The chain carries TRBV5-1 and TRBJ2-7; 10 bases are a match to TRBD2. V was pared by 5 bases and J by 5 bases, with 4 bases of the junction left unmatched. This CDR3 contains 13 residues. Germline V gene data show CDR1 as SGHRS and CDR2 as YFSETQ. The CDR3 DNA follows: TGCGCCAGCAGGCTAGCGGGAGTCGACGAGCAGTACTTC. It specifies CASRLAGVDEQYF.

This chain uses TRBV30 with TRBJ2-3, with D unclear. Germline lookup yields CDR1 GTSNPN and CDR2 SVGIG (reference sequence). Trimming took 0 bases from V and 7 from J, leaving 5 bases between them. CDR3 length: 11 amino acids. CDR3 sequence reads: CAWSVRYTQYF. CDR3 DNA sequence: TGTGCCTGGAGTGTACGGTATACGCAGTATTTT.

The chain has TRBV6-1 and TRBJ1-5, with D uncertain. Trimming left V 4 bases short and J 8 bases short, with 9 bases between. In germline, CDR1 is MNHNS, CDR2 SASEGT. CDR3 length: 12 amino acids. CDR3 nucleotide sequence: TGTGCCAGCAGTGGAAGCGGGAAGCCCCAGCATTTT. Translated, it gives CASSGSGKPQHF.

This clonotype was observed a few times. The chain is built from TRBV12-3 or TRBV12-4 and TRBJ2-7; D is unclear. The CDR3 extends over 12 amino acids. V was clipped by 3 bases and J by 5 bases, with 8 bases between them. This chain's CDR3 is CASSLAWNEQYF. CDR3 bases: TGTGCCAGCAGTTTGGCTTGGAACGAGCAGTACTTC.

This clonotype was seen a handful of times. The chain recombines TRBV5-1 with TRBJ2-1; D may correspond to TRBD1 or TRBD2 (6 bases each). Per the germline V gene, CDR1 is SGHRS and CDR2 is YFSETQ. The CDR3 loop spans 15 amino acids. With 2 bases removed from V and 4 bases from J, the gap between germline ends came to 13 bases. Here the CDR3 DNA reads TGCGCCAGCAGCTTATCTAGGGGGGCATACAATGAGCAGTTCTTC. Its translation: CASSLSRGAYNEQFF.